Presented here are 10 T cell receptor beta chains from one specimen sequenced in a study of Graves' ophthalmopathy and Graves' hyperthyroidism. RNA transcripts provided the template for amplifying TCR beta CDR3 regions. First-round RT-PCR relied on HTBI primers, and a second-round multiplex PCR came next. TCRdb called the multiplex PCR reads again in MiXCR, with one record for every CDR3 protein. In the table there are just over 600,000 distinct CDR3 sequences, about 20% of which are singletons. The sequenced sample was peripheral blood. These receptors originate from a woman aged 18-29 years with stable Graves' hyperthyroidism. Some clones in this sample may be carry-over from other donors' samples.

Many counts were recorded for this clonotype. This chain connects TRBV28 to TRBJ1-2; D perhaps matches TRBD1 (5 bases). Per germline, CDR1 MDHEN and CDR2 SYDVKM. Trimming stripped 6 bases from V and 4 bases from J, with 18 bases between. CDR3 length: 15 amino acids. CDR3 region: CASSSRQPGSYGYTF. DNA for the CDR3: TGTGCCAGCAGCTCACGACAGCCAGGTAGCTATGGCTACACCTTC.

The J gene is TRBJ2-7, the V gene TRBV11-2; D is possibly TRBD2 (5 bases). The CDR3 contains 13 residues. V was cut by 7 bases and J by 1 base, with 11 bases left in between. CDR1 and CDR2 (germline): SGHAT, FQNNGV. Here the CDR3 reads CASTPGNSYEQYF. The CDR3 DNA reads as TGTGCCAGCACCCCCGGGAATTCCTACGAGCAGTACTTC.

The chain joins TRBV14 to TRBJ2-2; D uncertain. Germline-derived CDR1 and CDR2 are SGHDN and FVKESK. The length of the CDR3 is 16 residues. V gave up 3 bases and J gave up 4 bases, with 15 bases separating them. The CDR3 DNA reads as TGTGCCAGCAGCCAGACCGGGCCCCTAGGCACCGGGGAGCTGTTTTTT. Protein product: CASSQTGPLGTGELFF.

V usage is TRBV4-1 and J usage is TRBJ1-5; D gene uncertain. CDR3 length: 17 residues. The ends were cut back, 0 bases at V and 0 bases at J, with 12 bases in the middle. CDR1 MGHRA and CDR2 YSYEKL come from the germline V gene. CDR3 region: CASSQDLSTDSNQPQHF. CDR3 sequence (DNA): TGCGCCAGCAGCCAAGACCTTTCGACGGATAGCAATCAGCCCCAGCATTTT.

The chain has TRBV15 and TRBJ1-5; D call uncertain. CDR1 is LNHNV and CDR2 is YYDKDF in the germline V gene (reference sequence). Trimming left V 0 bases short and J 2 bases short, with 11 bases between. CDR3 length: 16 residues. The CDR3 coding sequence is TGTGCCACCAGCAGAGATCGGGCAGGAGGCAATCAGCCCCAGCATTTT. Amino acids: CATSRDRAGGNQPQHF.

This clonotype was detected many times. V and J are TRBV19 and TRBJ1-5; possibly TRBD1 for D (5 bases). The V and J ends lost 2 bases and 3 bases respectively, with 8 bases between them. CDR1 and CDR2 (germline): LNHDA, SQIVND (reference sequence). The CDR3 loop spans 14 amino acids. The CDR3 loop reads CASSINRYNQPQHF. CDR3 nucleotides: TGTGCCAGTAGTATAAACAGGTACAATCAGCCCCAGCATTTT.

This clonotype has a count of ten or more. The gene calls are TRBV20-1 and TRBJ2-7, with 14 bases matching TRBD2. V was clipped by 4 bases and J by 5 bases; unmatched bases: 7. Germline V lookup: CDR1 DFQATT, CDR2 SNEGSKA (reference sequence). The CDR3 is 15 amino acids. The CDR3 loop reads CSAKGTSGSLDEQYF. The CDR3, as DNA: TGCAGTGCTAAGGGGACTAGCGGGAGCCTTGACGAGCAGTACTTC.

This clonotype was observed a few times. The gene calls are TRBV12-3 or TRBV12-4 and TRBJ1-1; D call uncertain. The V and J ends lost 7 bases and 3 bases respectively, with 12 bases between them. The CDR3 extends over 13 amino acids. The CDR3 sequence: CASKSVQDTEAFF. Written as DNA, the CDR3 is TGTGCCAGCAAATCAGTCCAGGACACTGAAGCTTTCTTT.

The chain joins TRBV28 to TRBJ2-7; D not resolved. The CDR3 length is 14 residues. From germline, CDR1 is MDHEN and CDR2 SYDVKM. Trimming cost V 3 bases and J 2 bases, with 11 bases left between them. The chain's CDR3 is CASSFALGTYEQYF. The CDR3 DNA reads TGTGCCAGCAGTTTCGCTCTAGGAACCTACGAGCAGTACTTC.

This clonotype was seen many times. The chain carries TRBV5-1 and TRBJ1-2, with D possibly being TRBD1 (6 bases). Germline V gene lookup returns CDR1 SGHRS and CDR2 YFSETQ. Trimming shortened V by 4 bases and J by 2 bases, and 12 bases separated the two germline ends. The CDR3 is 14 amino acids. The CDR3 DNA sequence: TGCGCCAGCAGCGTGACCGGGACAAACTATGGCTACACCTTC. Amino acids: CASSVTGTNYGYTF.